The entry below describes one T cell receptor (beta chain). Its antigen is currently unknown. V shed 4 bases and J 2 bases; nucleotides not matched to a gene: 4. CDR1 is PRHDT and CDR2 is FYEKMQ in the germline V gene (reference sequence). There are 15 residues in the CDR3. The sample belongs to a study of identical twins. Findings and limits, study-wide: Conclusions were drawn cross-sectionally by statistical analysis, without following the same donors.

cDNA carried unique molecular identifiers, and a universal primer site was added by template switching. TCRdb independently ran MiXCR on the 5' RACE reads; one entry per CDR3 protein. The sample lists hundreds of thousands of distinct CDR3 sequences; roughly 7.5% were seen once. This same sample was also part of a study on yellow fever vaccine responses in identical twins. That study reports: It has been reported that, in twins, the vaccine T cell response seemed partly convergent and partly personalized.

This sequence was found in a woman between 18 and 29 years old in good health. The material sequenced was CD8+ T cells sorted from blood. The chain carries TRBV13 and TRBJ2-1; 8 bases align to TRBD2. In nucleotides, the CDR3 is TGTGCCAGCAGCTCGGGACTAGTTACCTACAATGAGCAGTTCTTC. It codes for CASSSGLVTYNEQFF.